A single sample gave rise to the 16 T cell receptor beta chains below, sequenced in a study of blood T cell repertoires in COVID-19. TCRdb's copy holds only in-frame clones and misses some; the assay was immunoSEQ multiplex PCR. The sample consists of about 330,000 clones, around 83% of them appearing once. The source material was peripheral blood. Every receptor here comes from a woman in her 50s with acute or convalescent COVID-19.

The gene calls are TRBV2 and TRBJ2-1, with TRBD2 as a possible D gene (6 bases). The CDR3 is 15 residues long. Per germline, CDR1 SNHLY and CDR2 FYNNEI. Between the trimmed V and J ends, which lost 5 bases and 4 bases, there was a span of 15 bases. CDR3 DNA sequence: TGTGCCAGCAGTCTCCTAGCGACCGATTACAATGAGCAGTTCTTC. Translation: CASSLLATDYNEQFF.

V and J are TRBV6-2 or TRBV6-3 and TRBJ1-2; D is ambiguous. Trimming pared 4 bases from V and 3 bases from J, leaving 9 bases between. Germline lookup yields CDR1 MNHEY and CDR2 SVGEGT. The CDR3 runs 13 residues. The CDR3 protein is CASSSGLYYGYTF. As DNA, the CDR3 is TGTGCCAGCAGTTCTGGGCTTTACTATGGCTACACCTTC.

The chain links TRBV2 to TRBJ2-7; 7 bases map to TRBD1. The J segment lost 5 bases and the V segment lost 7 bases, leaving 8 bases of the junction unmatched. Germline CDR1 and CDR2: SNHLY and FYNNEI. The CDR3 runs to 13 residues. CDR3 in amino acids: CASNLDRTNEQYV. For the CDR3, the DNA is TGTGCCAGCAACCTGGACAGGACAAACGAGCAGTACGTC.

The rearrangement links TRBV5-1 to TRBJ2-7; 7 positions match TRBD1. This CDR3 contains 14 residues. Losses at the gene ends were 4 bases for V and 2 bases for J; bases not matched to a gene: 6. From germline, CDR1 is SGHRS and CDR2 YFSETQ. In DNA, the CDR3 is TGCGCCAGCAGCCCGGGGCAGGGGGCCTACGAGCAGTACTTC. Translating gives CASSPGQGAYEQYF.

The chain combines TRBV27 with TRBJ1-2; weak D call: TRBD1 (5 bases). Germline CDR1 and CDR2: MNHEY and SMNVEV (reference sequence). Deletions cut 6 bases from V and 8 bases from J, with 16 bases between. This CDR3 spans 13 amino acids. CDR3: CASSQGVGAGYTF. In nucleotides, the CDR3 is TGTGCCAGCAGCCAAGGGGTAGGCGCCGGCTACACCTTC.

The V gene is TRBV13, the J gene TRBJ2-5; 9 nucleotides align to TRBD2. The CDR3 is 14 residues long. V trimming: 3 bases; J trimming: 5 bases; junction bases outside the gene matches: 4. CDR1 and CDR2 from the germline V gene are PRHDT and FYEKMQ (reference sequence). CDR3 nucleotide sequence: TGTGCCAGCAGCTTTGGAGGACTAGCGGAGACCCAGTACTTC. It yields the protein CASSFGGLAETQYF. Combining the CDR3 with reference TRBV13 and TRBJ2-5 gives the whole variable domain AAGVIQSPRHLIKEKRETATLKCYPIPRHDTVYWYQQGPGQDPQFLISFYEKMQSDKGSIPDRFSAQQFSDYHSELNMSSLELGDSALYFCASSFGGLAETQYFGPGTRLLVL.

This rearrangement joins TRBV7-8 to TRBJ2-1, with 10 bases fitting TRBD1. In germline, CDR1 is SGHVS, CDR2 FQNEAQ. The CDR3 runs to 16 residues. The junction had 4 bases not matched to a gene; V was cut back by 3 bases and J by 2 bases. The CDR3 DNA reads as TGTGCCAGCAGCTTCACCGGGACAGGGGCCTACAATGAGCAGTTCTTC. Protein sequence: CASSFTGTGAYNEQFF.

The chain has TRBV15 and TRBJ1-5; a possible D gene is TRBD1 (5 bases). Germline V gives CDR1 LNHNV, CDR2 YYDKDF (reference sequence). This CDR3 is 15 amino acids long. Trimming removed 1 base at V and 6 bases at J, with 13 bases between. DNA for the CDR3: TGTGCCACCAGCAGAGCCGGAGGGGTGGGTCAGCCCCAGCATTTT. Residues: CATSRAGGVGQPQHF.

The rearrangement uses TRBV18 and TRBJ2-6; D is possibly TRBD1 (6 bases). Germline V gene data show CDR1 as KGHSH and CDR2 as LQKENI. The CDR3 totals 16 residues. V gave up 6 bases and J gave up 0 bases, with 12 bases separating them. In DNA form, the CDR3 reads TGTGCCAGCTCGTCCGGGACAACCTCTGGGGCCAACGTCCTGACTTTC. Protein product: CASSSGTTSGANVLTF.

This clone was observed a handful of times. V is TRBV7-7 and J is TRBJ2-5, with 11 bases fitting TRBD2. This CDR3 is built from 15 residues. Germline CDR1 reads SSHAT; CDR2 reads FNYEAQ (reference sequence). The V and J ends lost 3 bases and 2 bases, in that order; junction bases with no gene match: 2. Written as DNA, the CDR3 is TGTGCCAGCAGCTTCGGGACTAGCGGACAAGAGACCCAGTACTTC. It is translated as CASSFGTSGQETQYF. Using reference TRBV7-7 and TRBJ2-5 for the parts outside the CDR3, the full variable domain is GAGVSQSPRYKVTKRGQDVTLRCDPISSHATLYWYQQALGQGPEFLTYFNYEAQPDKSGLPSDRFSAERPEGSISTLTIQRTEQRDSAMYRCASSFGTSGQETQYFGPGTRLLVL.

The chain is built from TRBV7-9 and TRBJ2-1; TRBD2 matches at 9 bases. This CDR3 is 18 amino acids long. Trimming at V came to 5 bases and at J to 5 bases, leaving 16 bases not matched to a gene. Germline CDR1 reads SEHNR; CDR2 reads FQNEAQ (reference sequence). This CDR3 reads CASSPLGATSGKHNEQFF. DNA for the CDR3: TGTGCCAGCAGCCCTCTAGGGGCGACTAGCGGCAAACACAATGAGCAGTTCTTC.

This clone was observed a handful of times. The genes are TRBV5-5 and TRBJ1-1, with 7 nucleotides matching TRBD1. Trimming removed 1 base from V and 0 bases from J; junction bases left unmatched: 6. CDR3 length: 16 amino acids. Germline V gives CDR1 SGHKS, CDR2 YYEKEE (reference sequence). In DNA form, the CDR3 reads TGTGCCAGCAGCTTGACCATACAGGGGATGAACACTGAAGCTTTCTTT. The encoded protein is CASSLTIQGMNTEAFF.

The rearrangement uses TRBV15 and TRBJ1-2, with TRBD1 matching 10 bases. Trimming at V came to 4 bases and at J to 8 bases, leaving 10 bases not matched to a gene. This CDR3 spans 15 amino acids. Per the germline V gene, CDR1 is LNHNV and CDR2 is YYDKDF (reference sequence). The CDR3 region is CATSTPGQGLGGYTF. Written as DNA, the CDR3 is TGTGCCACCAGCACGCCGGGACAGGGGTTGGGGGGCTACACCTTC. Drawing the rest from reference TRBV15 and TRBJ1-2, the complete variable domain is DAMVIQNPRYQVTQFGKPVTLSCSQTLNHNVMYWYQQKSSQAPKLLFHYYDKDFNNEADTPDNFQSRRPNTSFCFLDIRSPGLGDTAMYLCATSTPGQGLGGYTFGSGTRLTVV.

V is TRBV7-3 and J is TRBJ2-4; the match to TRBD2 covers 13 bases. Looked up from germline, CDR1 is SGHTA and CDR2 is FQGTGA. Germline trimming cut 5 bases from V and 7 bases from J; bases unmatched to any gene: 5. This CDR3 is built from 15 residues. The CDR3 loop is CASSTGLAGENIQYF. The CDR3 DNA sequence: TGTGCCAGCAGCACCGGACTAGCGGGAGAGAACATTCAGTACTTC.

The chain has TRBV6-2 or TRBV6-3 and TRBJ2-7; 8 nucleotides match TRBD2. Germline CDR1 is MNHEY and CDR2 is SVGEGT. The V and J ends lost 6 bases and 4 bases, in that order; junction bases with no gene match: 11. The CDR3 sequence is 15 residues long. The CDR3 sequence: CASSHPAGDRYEQYF. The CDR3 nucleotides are TGTGCCAGCAGCCACCCAGCGGGAGATAGGTACGAGCAGTACTTC.

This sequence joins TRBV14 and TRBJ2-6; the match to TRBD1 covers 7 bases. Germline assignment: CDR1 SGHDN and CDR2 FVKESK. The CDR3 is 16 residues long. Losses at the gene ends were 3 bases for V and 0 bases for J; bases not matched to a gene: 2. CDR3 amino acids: CASSHDRDSGANVLTF. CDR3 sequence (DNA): TGTGCCAGCAGCCACGACAGGGACTCTGGGGCCAACGTCCTGACTTTC. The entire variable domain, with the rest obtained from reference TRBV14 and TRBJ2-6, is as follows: EAGVTQFPSHSVIEKGQTVTLRCDPISGHDNLYWYRRVMGKEIKFLLHFVKESKQDESGMPNNRFLAERTGGTYSTLKVQPAELEDSGVYFCASSHDRDSGANVLTFGAGSRLTVL.